Included here is one T cell receptor (beta chain) sequence, with context. The CDR3 is made up of 15 amino acids. Trimming took 5 bases from V and 2 from J, leaving 14 bases between them. CDR1 LNHDA and CDR2 SQIVND come from the germline V gene (reference sequence). The data were obtained in a study of CD8+ T cells in alopecia areata. Extracted RNA was reverse transcribed, and the resulting cDNA served as sequencing template. Libraries were prepared by immunoSEQ multiplex PCR; TCRdb keeps only in-frame clonotypes and omits some of them. The sample consists of about 12,000 clones, approximately 71% of them appearing once. Described treatment: oral pan-JAK inhibitor, 5-10 mg twice daily. It was from alopecia areata patients that lesional scalp punch biopsies and peripheral blood were collected.

This chain joins TRBV19 and TRBJ2-3, with D unclear. The TCR originated in a human donor with alopecia areata. The sequencing here drew on skin, taken at week 4, from a patient treated with tofacitinib. CDR3 sequence (DNA): TGTGCCAGTAGTGTAACACCCGGGTCCACAGATACGCAGTATTTT. Translation gives CASSVTPGSTDTQYF.